Following are 10 T cell receptor beta chains from one sample sequenced in a study of blood T cell repertoires in COVID-19. Sequencing used immunoSEQ multiplex PCR; TCRdb keeps in-frame clones, though not all of them. The repertoire holds about 82,000 clones, with approximately 80% as singletons. Sequences were obtained from peripheral blood. The receptors shown here come from a middle-aged woman with active or convalescent COVID-19.

This clone appeared once. This chain joins TRBV28 and TRBJ1-2, with 8 bases fitting TRBD1. Per germline, CDR1 MDHEN and CDR2 SYDVKM. Trimming took 8 bases from V and 8 from J; bases not matched to a gene: 10. The CDR3 loop spans 13 amino acids. The CDR3 DNA reads as TGTGCCAGCCAACACGGGGACAGGTGGGGCTACACCTTC. Its protein product is CASQHGDRWGYTF.

This chain joins TRBV28 and TRBJ2-1; 8 bases map to TRBD1. The CDR3 sequence is 16 residues long. From germline, CDR1 is MDHEN and CDR2 SYDVKM. Trimming removed 6 bases from V and 0 bases from J; junction bases left unmatched: 7. This chain's CDR3 is CASRWTGRSSYNEQFF. The CDR3 coding sequence is TGTGCCAGCAGATGGACAGGGAGGAGCTCCTACAATGAGCAGTTCTTC.

The V call is TRBV27, the J call TRBJ1-6, with TRBD1 matching over 7 bases. Losses at the gene ends were 0 bases for V and 9 bases for J; bases not matched to a gene: 8. The CDR3 contains 16 residues. Germline values: CDR1 MNHEY, CDR2 SMNVEV (reference sequence). The CDR3 bases are TGTGCCAGCAGTTTATCGGGACAGCCCCTGGGTTCACCCCTCCACTTT. Translation: CASSLSGQPLGSPLHF.

This chain links TRBV7-2 with TRBJ1-1; 9 bases are a match to TRBD1. The CDR3 is 13 amino acids. CDR1 and CDR2 (germline): SGHTA, FQGNSA. The trim removed 5 bases at V and 10 bases at J, leaving 8 bases unmatched. The CDR3 coding sequence is TGTGCCAGCAGCCCCACGGGACAGGGTACAGCTTTCTTT. Protein product: CASSPTGQGTAFF.

This sequence joins TRBV27 and TRBJ2-2, with D perhaps matching TRBD1 (7 bases). Germline values: CDR1 MNHEY, CDR2 SMNVEV (reference sequence). This CDR3 spans 16 amino acids. V was cut by 2 bases and J by 4 bases, with 14 bases left in between. This CDR3 is CASSLGGGLSTGELFF. As DNA, the CDR3 is TGTGCCAGCAGTTTAGGAGGGGGCTTGTCCACCGGGGAGCTGTTTTTT.

This chain links TRBV10-3 with TRBJ2-3, with D possibly TRBD2 on 5 matching bases. The CDR3 length is 13 residues. Trimming cost V 6 bases and J 2 bases, with 9 bases left between them. The germline gives CDR1 ENHRY, CDR2 SYGVKD. The CDR3 spells CAISSGPTDTQYF. As DNA, the CDR3 is TGTGCCATCAGCAGCGGACCCACAGATACGCAGTATTTT.

The rearrangement uses TRBV11-3 and TRBJ2-2; possible D gene TRBD1, 5 bases. Germline CDR1 SGHNT, CDR2 YENEEA. V lost 7 bases to trimming and J lost 6 bases, with 9 bases between them. This CDR3 contains 12 residues. The CDR3: CASNQGSGELFF. The CDR3 DNA reads as TGTGCCAGCAACCAGGGTTCCGGGGAGCTGTTTTTT.

The genes are TRBV7-9 and TRBJ2-1, with TRBD2 matching 7 bases. V lost 4 bases, J lost 8 bases, and 14 bases stayed unmatched. The CDR3 spans 16 residues. Per germline, CDR1 SEHNR and CDR2 FQNEAQ (reference sequence). The CDR3 coding sequence is TGTGCCAGCAGCTCCCGTCTGGGCGGGAGTAGGTATGAGCAGTTCTTC. This codes for CASSSRLGGSRYEQFF.

V is TRBV5-1 and J is TRBJ2-5; 14 nucleotides match TRBD2. This CDR3 is built from 16 residues. V shed 0 bases and J 7 bases; nucleotides not matched to a gene: 5. Germline loops: CDR1 SGHRS, CDR2 YFSETQ. In DNA, the CDR3 is TGCGCCAGCAGCTTGGTCGTCGGACTAGCGGGGGGGACCCAGTACTTC. It yields the protein CASSLVVGLAGGTQYF.

CDR3 residues: CASSQFTSGDYEQYF. The CDR3 DNA reads as TGTGCCAGCAGCCAATTCACTAGCGGGGACTACGAGCAGTACTTC. V is TRBV14 and J is TRBJ2-7; 10 bases are shared with TRBD2. This CDR3 contains 15 residues. CDR1 and CDR2 from the germline V gene are SGHDN and FVKESK. The ends lost 2 bases at V and 3 bases at J; junction bases unmatched: 4.